This TCR beta chain was captured in a study of OX40 agonist ivuxolimab in advanced cancers. Only in-frame clones appear in the TCRdb table, and some are missing; sequencing was by immunoSEQ multiplex PCR. The sample lists some 90,000 clones, around 87% occurring once. Trimming at V came to 3 bases and at J to 9 bases, leaving 9 bases not matched to a gene. The germline gives CDR1 SGHTA, CDR2 FQGTGA. There are 14 residues in the CDR3. V gene TRBV7-3 combines with J gene TRBJ1-2, with 8 bases lining up with TRBD1. The clonotype originates from an adult with an advanced solid tumor such as melanoma, head and neck, liver or kidney cancer. The specimen was CD4+ or CD8+ T cells sorted from blood, collected in a trial of the OX40 agonist ivuxolimab. The CDR3 nucleotides read TGTGCCAGCAGCTTGTCTCCCGACAGGGGAAGCTACACCTTC. The encoded protein is CASSLSPDRGSYTF.